The clone carrying this T cell receptor beta chain is medium-sized by share. Its target is not known. Exposure to brentuximab vedotin varied, and each patient had relapsed following autologous stem cell transplantation. The sample belongs to a study of PD-1 blockade in classical Hodgkin lymphoma. Findings and limits, study-wide: Nivolumab initiated under 1 year post-ASCT led to patient exclusion. CD4+ TCR diversity climbed significantly by C4D1, unlike CD8+ TCR diversity.

Profiling relied on immunoSEQ multiplex PCR, and the TCRdb table lists in-frame clones only, not all of them. The repertoire holds about 21,000 clones, with approximately 70% as singletons. This CDR3 is 18 amino acids long. Germline CDR1 reads SEHNR; CDR2 reads FQNEAQ (reference sequence). Unmatched junction bases numbered 18, after V lost 4 bases and J lost 13 bases. The material was peripheral blood mononuclear cells (PBMCs), obtained at baseline. The chain is built from TRBV7-9 and TRBJ2-1; 14 nucleotides match TRBD2. The TCR sequence derives from a human donor with classical Hodgkin lymphoma. The CDR3 bases are TGTGCCAGCAGCTCTGACTTAGGGACTAGCGGGAGAACCCGAATTCAGTTCTTC. Translated, it gives CASSSDLGTSGRTRIQFF.